A selection of T cell receptor beta chains follows, all from one sample in a study of shared T cell receptors in the human thymus. Clones were sequenced by immunoSEQ multiplex PCR, and TCRdb holds only the in-frame ones, with some missing. Altogether approximately 400,000 clones are present, around 95% being singletons, with the ten largest covering approximately 0.02%. Sequenced sample: thymocytes. These receptors were taken from a human donor. The CDR3 runs from the conserved cysteine through the conserved F or W. Each record gives: V gene, J gene, clone size, D gene, CDR3 DNA, CDR3 protein. A D gene is named only where the DNA matches it firmly. Not every row has a clone size; where given, it reads once, few, many or a size class.

v_gene: TRBV27
j_gene: TRBJ1-2
abundance: .
d_gene: .
CDR3nt: TGTGCCAGCAGTTTGAGGGAGGGGGGTGAAGGCTACACCTTC
CDR3aa: CASSLREGGEGYTF

v_gene: TRBV30
j_gene: TRBJ1-3
abundance: few
d_gene: .
CDR3nt: TGTGCCTGGAGTGTAGGTCCCCCCGCAGGGACCTCTGGAAACACCATATATTTT
CDR3aa: CAWSVGPPAGTSGNTIYF

v_gene: TRBV30
j_gene: TRBJ2-7
abundance: once
d_gene: .
CDR3nt: TGTGCCTGGAGCGGGCAGGCCTTCTCCTACGAGCAGTACTTC
CDR3aa: CAWSGQAFSYEQYF

v_gene: TRBV7-4
j_gene: TRBJ2-5
abundance: .
d_gene: TRBD2
CDR3nt: TGTGCCAGCAGCTCGATAGCGGGAGGCCCTCAAGAGACCCAGTACTTC
CDR3aa: CASSSIAGGPQETQYF

v_gene: TRBV7-9
j_gene: TRBJ2-2
abundance: .
d_gene: .
CDR3nt: TGTGCCAGCAGCTTCCGGACGACCGGGGAGCTGTTTTTT
CDR3aa: CASSFRTTGELFF

v_gene: TRBV21-1
j_gene: TRBJ1-3
abundance: few
d_gene: .
CDR3nt: TGTGCCAACCTACAGAGCTCTGGAAACACCATATATTTT
CDR3aa: CANLQSSGNTIYF

v_gene: TRBV21-1
j_gene: TRBJ2-3
abundance: .
d_gene: .
CDR3nt: TGTGCCAGCATAGGGGCTAGCACAGATACGCAGTATTTT
CDR3aa: CASIGASTDTQYF

v_gene: TRBV7-9
j_gene: TRBJ1-2
abundance: few
d_gene: .
CDR3nt: TGTGCCAGCAGCTTAGGGACAGCCTCTAACTATGGCTACACCTTC
CDR3aa: CASSLGTASNYGYTF

v_gene: TRBV4-3
j_gene: TRBJ2-7
abundance: .
d_gene: .
CDR3nt: TGCGCCAGCAGCCAGGTTTTGCGGGAAAGGGACGAGCAGTACTTC
CDR3aa: CASSQVLRERDEQYF

v_gene: TRBV5-6
j_gene: TRBJ2-1
abundance: once
d_gene: TRBD2
CDR3nt: TGTGCCAGCAGCTCCAGCGGGAGATCGGGCAATGAGCAGTTCTTC
CDR3aa: CASSSSGRSGNEQFF

v_gene: TRBV5-5
j_gene: TRBJ2-7
abundance: .
d_gene: TRBD1
CDR3nt: TGTGCCAGCAGCTCGCCGGGACAGGGGATATACGAGCAGTACTTC
CDR3aa: CASSSPGQGIYEQYF

v_gene: TRBV19
j_gene: TRBJ2-7
abundance: .
d_gene: TRBD2
CDR3nt: TGTGCCAGTGGTAGCGGGAGGGGATACGAGCAGTACTTC
CDR3aa: CASGSGRGYEQYF

v_gene: TRBV27
j_gene: TRBJ2-7
abundance: .
d_gene: TRBD2
CDR3nt: TGTGCCAGCAGTGCAAAGCCTAGCGGGAGTACTGGCGGCCCCTACGAGCAGTACTTC
CDR3aa: CASSAKPSGSTGGPYEQYF

v_gene: TRBV6-1
j_gene: TRBJ1-2
abundance: .
d_gene: .
CDR3nt: TGTGCCAGCAGTGAGGGTCATGGCTACACCTTC
CDR3aa: CASSEGHGYTF

v_gene: TRBV19
j_gene: TRBJ2-7
abundance: .
d_gene: .
CDR3nt: TGTGCCAGTAGTATCGGCGTCTCCAACTACGAGCAGTACTTC
CDR3aa: CASSIGVSNYEQYF

v_gene: TRBV19
j_gene: TRBJ1-1
abundance: .
d_gene: .
CDR3nt: TGTGCCAGTAGAGACCCAGAGGGCACTGAAGCTTTCTTT
CDR3aa: CASRDPEGTEAFF

v_gene: TRBV19
j_gene: TRBJ1-5
abundance: once
d_gene: .
CDR3nt: TGTGCCAGTAGTATTCCTTTGGGTAGCAATCAGCCCCAGCATTTT
CDR3aa: CASSIPLGSNQPQHF

v_gene: TRBV27
j_gene: TRBJ1-3
abundance: .
d_gene: .
CDR3nt: TGTGCCAGCAGTTTATCCGCTGGTAGCTCTGGAAACACCATATATTTT
CDR3aa: CASSLSAGSSGNTIYF

v_gene: TRBV6-1
j_gene: TRBJ1-2
abundance: .
d_gene: TRBD1
CDR3nt: TGTGCCAGCAGAGGCGGGACAGGGGTTAACTATGGCTACACCTTC
CDR3aa: CASRGGTGVNYGYTF

v_gene: TRBV7-6
j_gene: TRBJ2-1
abundance: .
d_gene: TRBD2
CDR3nt: TGTGCCAGCAGCTTGAAGGCGTCTGGACTAGCCAATGAGCAGTTCTTC
CDR3aa: CASSLKASGLANEQFF

v_gene: TRBV9
j_gene: TRBJ2-1
abundance: .
d_gene: .
CDR3nt: TGTGCCAGCAGCGTAGTACCCCCCAGCTCCTACAATGAGCAGTTCTTC
CDR3aa: CASSVVPPSSYNEQFF

v_gene: TRBV19
j_gene: TRBJ1-5
abundance: once
d_gene: TRBD1
CDR3nt: TGTGCCAGTAGTATAGGCCATGACAGGGGAGGCAATCAGCCCCAGCATTTT
CDR3aa: CASSIGHDRGGNQPQHF

v_gene: TRBV4-3
j_gene: TRBJ2-2
abundance: .
d_gene: TRBD1
CDR3nt: TGCGCCAGCAGCCAAGATCGCCGAGACAGGGGGCGGCGGACCGGGGAGCTGTTTTTT
CDR3aa: CASSQDRRDRGRRTGELFF

v_gene: TRBV29-1
j_gene: TRBJ2-7
abundance: once
d_gene: TRBD1
CDR3nt: TGCAGCGTGCGACAGGGACAGAGAAACGACTACGAGCAGTACTTC
CDR3aa: CSVRQGQRNDYEQYF

v_gene: TRBV7-2
j_gene: TRBJ2-7
abundance: .
d_gene: .
CDR3nt: TGTGCCAGCAGCTCCCGCCCCCCCGGGAGCGACTACGAGCAGTACTTC
CDR3aa: CASSSRPPGSDYEQYF

v_gene: TRBV10-3
j_gene: TRBJ2-7
abundance: .
d_gene: TRBD2
CDR3nt: TGTGCCATCAGTGAGTCGGCGGGAGGGCCCCACGAGCAGTACTTC
CDR3aa: CAISESAGGPHEQYF

v_gene: TRBV25-1
j_gene: TRBJ2-7
abundance: .
d_gene: TRBD1
CDR3nt: TGTGCCAGCAGCGGGACAGGGACCAACGGCTACGAGCAGTACTTC
CDR3aa: CASSGTGTNGYEQYF

v_gene: TRBV7-9
j_gene: TRBJ1-1
abundance: .
d_gene: TRBD1
CDR3nt: TGTGCCAGCAGCTTAACCGTTGCTCGACAGGGGACGAGGGACACTGAAGCTTTCTTT
CDR3aa: CASSLTVARQGTRDTEAFF

v_gene: TRBV29-1
j_gene: TRBJ2-6
abundance: .
d_gene: TRBD1
CDR3nt: TGCAGCGTGGTACCGGGACAGGGAGACTCTGGGGCCAACGTCCTGACTTTC
CDR3aa: CSVVPGQGDSGANVLTF

v_gene: TRBV29-1
j_gene: TRBJ2-4
abundance: .
d_gene: .
CDR3nt: TGCAGCGTTGTGGGATTGGACATTCAGTACTTC
CDR3aa: CSVVGLDIQYF

v_gene: TRBV15
j_gene: TRBJ2-7
abundance: .
d_gene: .
CDR3nt: TGTGCCACCAGCAGAGATGGGGGGCCCAGATCCTACGAGCAGTACTTC
CDR3aa: CATSRDGGPRSYEQYF

v_gene: TRBV20-1
j_gene: TRBJ2-1
abundance: .
d_gene: .
CDR3nt: TGCAGTGCTGAAAATGAGCAGTTCTTC
CDR3aa: CSAENEQFF

v_gene: TRBV7-7
j_gene: TRBJ2-2
abundance: once
d_gene: TRBD2
CDR3nt: TGTGCTAGCAGCTTAGGGACTAGCGGGAACACCGGGGAGCTGTTTTTT
CDR3aa: CASSLGTSGNTGELFF

v_gene: TRBV18
j_gene: TRBJ1-5
abundance: .
d_gene: .
CDR3nt: TGTGCCAGCTCACCAGCCCAGATTCATAGCAATCAGCCCCAGCATTTT
CDR3aa: CASSPAQIHSNQPQHF

v_gene: TRBV29-1
j_gene: TRBJ2-1
abundance: .
d_gene: .
CDR3nt: TGCAGCGTTTTCGAAAATGAGCAGTTCTTC
CDR3aa: CSVFENEQFF

v_gene: TRBV11-1
j_gene: TRBJ1-1
abundance: .
d_gene: .
CDR3nt: TGTGCCAGCAGCTACTCTCTGGTCTGGATGAACACTGAAGCTTTCTTT
CDR3aa: CASSYSLVWMNTEAFF